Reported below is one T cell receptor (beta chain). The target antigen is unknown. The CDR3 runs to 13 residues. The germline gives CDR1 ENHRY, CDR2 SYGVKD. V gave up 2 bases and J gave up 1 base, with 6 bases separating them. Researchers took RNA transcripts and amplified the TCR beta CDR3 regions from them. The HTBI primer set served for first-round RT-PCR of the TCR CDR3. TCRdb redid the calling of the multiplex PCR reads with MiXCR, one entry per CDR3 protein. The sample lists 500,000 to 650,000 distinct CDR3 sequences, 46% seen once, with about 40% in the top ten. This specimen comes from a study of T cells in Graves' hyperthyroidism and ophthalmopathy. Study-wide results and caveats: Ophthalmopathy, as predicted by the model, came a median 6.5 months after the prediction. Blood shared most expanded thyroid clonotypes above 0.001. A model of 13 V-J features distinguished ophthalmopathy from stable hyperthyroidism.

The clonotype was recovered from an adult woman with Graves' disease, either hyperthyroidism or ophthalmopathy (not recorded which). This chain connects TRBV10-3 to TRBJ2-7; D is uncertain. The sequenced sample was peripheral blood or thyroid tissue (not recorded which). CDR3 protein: CAISEDGSYEQYF. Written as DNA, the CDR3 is TGTGCCATCAGTGAGGACGGATCCTACGAGCAGTACTTC.